These T cell receptor beta chains were read from a single sample in a study of T cell repertoires in cytomegalovirus infection. TCRdb passed the reads through MiXCR, listing each CDR3 protein once. Among more than 650,000 distinct CDR3 sequences listed, approximately 34% were seen once. Sequenced sample: PBMCs. Source of these receptors: a human donor in good health (CMV status not recorded). Some clones in this sample may be carry-over from other donors' samples. The CDR3 runs from the conserved cysteine through the conserved F or W.

V	J	CDR3
TRBV7-8	TRBJ1-3	CASSVGTGGASVTGNTIYF
TRBV11-2	TRBJ2-5	CASSLWGQSQETQYF
TRBV7-9	TRBJ2-7	CASSFTGTGVHEQYF
TRBV6-6	TRBJ1-2	CASSRQALYGYTF
TRBV28	TRBJ1-1	CASSFRSLEAFF
TRBV4-1	TRBJ2-1	CASSQGYNEQFF
TRBV15	TRBJ2-7	CATSRAAGSTPYEQYF
TRBV5-6	TRBJ2-7	CASSFTEAYEQYF
TRBV2	TRBJ1-5	CASSEELPGPQHF
TRBV19	TRBJ1-5	CASSTPTGTYSNQPQHF
TRBV28	TRBJ1-5	CASTRKTRAQHF
TRBV19	TRBJ2-1	CASMGGSSYNEQFF
TRBV20-1	TRBJ2-3	CSARVGVTDTQYF
TRBV29-1	TRBJ1-2	CSVEWTERYGYTF
TRBV28	TRBJ2-2	CASSGARPINTGELFF
TRBV10-3	TRBJ1-6	CAITGSRNSPLHF